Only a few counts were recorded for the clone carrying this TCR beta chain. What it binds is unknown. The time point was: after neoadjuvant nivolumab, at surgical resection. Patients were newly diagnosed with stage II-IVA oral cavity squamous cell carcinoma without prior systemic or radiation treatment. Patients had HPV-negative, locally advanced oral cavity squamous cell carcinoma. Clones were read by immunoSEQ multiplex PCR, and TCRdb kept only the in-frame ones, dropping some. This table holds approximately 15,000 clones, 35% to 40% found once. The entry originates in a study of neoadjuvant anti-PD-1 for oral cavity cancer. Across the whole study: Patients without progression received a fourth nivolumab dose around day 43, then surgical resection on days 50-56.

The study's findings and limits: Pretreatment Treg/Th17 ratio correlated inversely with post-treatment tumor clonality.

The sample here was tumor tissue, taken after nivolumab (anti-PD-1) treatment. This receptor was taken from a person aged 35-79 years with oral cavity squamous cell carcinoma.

CDR3 sequence (DNA): TGTGCCAGTAGTATTCCACCGGGACAGGGTGGCGAAAAACTGTTTTTT. Translation gives CASSIPPGQGGEKLFF. This chain links TRBV19 with TRBJ1-4; 9 bases agree with TRBD1. Per the germline V gene, CDR1 is LNHDA and CDR2 is SQIVND (reference sequence). Trimming removed 3 bases from V and 8 bases from J; junction bases left unmatched: 10. The CDR3 is 16 residues long. Supplemented by reference TRBV19 and TRBJ1-4, the full variable domain reads DGGITQSPKYLFRKEGQNVTLSCEQNLNHDAMYWYRQDPGQGLRLIYYSQIVNDFQKGDIAEGYSVSREKKESFPLTVTSAQKNPTAFYLCASSIPPGQGGEKLFFGSGTQLSVL.